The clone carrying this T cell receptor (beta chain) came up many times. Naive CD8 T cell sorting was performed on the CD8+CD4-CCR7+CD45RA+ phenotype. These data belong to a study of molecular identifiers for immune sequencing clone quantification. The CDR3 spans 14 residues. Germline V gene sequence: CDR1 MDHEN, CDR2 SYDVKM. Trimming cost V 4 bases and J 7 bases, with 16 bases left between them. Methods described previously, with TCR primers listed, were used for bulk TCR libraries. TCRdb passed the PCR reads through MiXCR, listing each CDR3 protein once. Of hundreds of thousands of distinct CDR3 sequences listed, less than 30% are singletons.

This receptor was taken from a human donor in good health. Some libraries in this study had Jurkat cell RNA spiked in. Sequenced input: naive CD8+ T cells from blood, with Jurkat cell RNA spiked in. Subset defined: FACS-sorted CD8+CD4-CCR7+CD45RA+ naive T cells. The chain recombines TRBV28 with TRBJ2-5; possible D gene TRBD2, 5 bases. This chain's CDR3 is CASSSGLGSGTQYF. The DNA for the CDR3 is TGTGCCAGCAGTTCCGGACTCGGATCGGGGACCCAGTACTTC.